What follows are 21 T cell receptor beta chains derived from one specimen sequenced in a study of PD-L1 blockade in urothelial cancer. Produced via immunoSEQ multiplex PCR; TCRdb's table is partial and in-frame only. Counted here are more than 45,000 clones, 88% occurring once; the ten biggest clones make up approximately 4.1%. Sequenced here: PBMCs, sampled around atezolizumab (anti-PD-L1) treatment. Receptor source: a man older than 75 with urothelial cancer.

This clone occurred once. V usage is TRBV30 and J usage is TRBJ1-2, with 8 nucleotides matching TRBD1. The CDR3 totals 12 residues. V gave up 4 bases and J gave up 8 bases; unmatched junction bases: 6. Germline V gene lookup returns CDR1 GTSNPN and CDR2 SVGIG (reference sequence). The CDR3 sequence is CAWKRQGLGYTF. The CDR3 DNA reads TGTGCCTGGAAACGACAGGGGTTGGGCTACACCTTC.

V usage is TRBV5-1 and J usage is TRBJ2-6; 9 bases fit TRBD1. Germline CDR1 is SGHRS and CDR2 is YFSETQ. Trimming cost V 4 bases and J 0 bases; bases outside gene matches: 8. The CDR3 is made up of 18 amino acids. The CDR3 region is CASSREGQGLSGANVLTF. CDR3 sequence (DNA): TGCGCCAGCAGCAGGGAGGGACAGGGCCTCTCTGGGGCCAACGTCCTGACTTTC.

V and J are TRBV30 and TRBJ2-2, with 13 nucleotides matching TRBD2. This CDR3 is built from 18 residues. Trimming cost V 1 base and J 1 base; bases outside gene matches: 6. Looked up from germline, CDR1 is GTSNPN and CDR2 is SVGIG (reference sequence). Here the CDR3 DNA reads TGTGCCTGGAGTGACCTACTAGCGGGAGGGCGGAACACCGGGGAGCTGTTTTTT. Translating gives CAWSDLLAGGRNTGELFF.

The CDR3 DNA sequence: TGTGCCAGCAGTACGACAGGCTACGAGCAGTACTTC. This gives the protein CASSTTGYEQYF. The rearrangement joins TRBV6-5 to TRBJ2-7; possible D gene TRBD1, 6 bases. Trimming left V 5 bases short and J 3 bases short, with 8 bases between. The length of the CDR3 is 12 residues. Germline CDR1 is MNHEY and CDR2 is SVGAGI.

This chain joins TRBV2 and TRBJ2-1; possibly TRBD2 for D (6 bases). V lost 8 bases and J 3 bases, leaving 17 bases between the germline ends. Per germline, CDR1 SNHLY and CDR2 FYNNEI. The CDR3 length is 15 residues. The CDR3 is CASGSKSGLYNEQFF. CDR3 coding DNA: TGTGCCAGCGGCTCGAAAAGCGGGCTCTACAATGAGCAGTTCTTC. Full variable domain (remainder filled in from reference TRBV2 and TRBJ2-1): EPEVTQTPSHQVTQMGQEVILRCVPISNHLYFYWYRQILGQKVEFLVSFYNNEISEKSEIFDDQFSVERPDGSNFTLKIRSTKLEDSAMYFCASGSKSGLYNEQFFGPGTRLTVL.

The V gene is TRBV6-5, the J gene TRBJ2-7; 7 bases are a match to TRBD2. Unmatched junction bases numbered 8, after V lost 8 bases and J lost 4 bases. This CDR3 comprises 13 residues. The germline V gene encodes CDR1 MNHEY and CDR2 SVGAGI. CDR3 residues: CASFGGGGYEQYF. CDR3 coding DNA: TGTGCCAGCTTTGGGGGGGGAGGGTACGAGCAGTACTTC.

The V and J genes are TRBV6-5 and TRBJ1-4; TRBD1 agrees at 8 bases. J lost 6 bases, V lost 0 bases, and 6 bases had no gene match. CDR3 length: 16 residues. The V gene's germline CDR1 is MNHEY and CDR2 SVGAGI. The CDR3 DNA follows: TGTGCCAGCAGTTACTCCGGACAGGGCCGGGATGAAAAACTGTTTTTT. This encodes CASSYSGQGRDEKLFF.

J is TRBJ2-1 and V is TRBV7-9; D is perhaps TRBD2 (6 bases). V was trimmed by 6 bases and J by 6 bases, leaving 15 bases between them. This CDR3 is 14 amino acids long. CDR1 and CDR2 from the germline V gene are SEHNR and FQNEAQ (reference sequence). The CDR3 reads CASRSDYILNEQFF. The CDR3 DNA follows: TGTGCCAGCAGGTCGGACTATATTCTCAATGAGCAGTTCTTC.

The chain is built from TRBV5-1 and TRBJ2-5, with 15 bases identical to TRBD2. The J segment lost 11 bases and the V segment lost 3 bases, leaving 2 bases of the junction unmatched. Germline V lookup: CDR1 SGHRS, CDR2 YFSETQ. CDR3 length equals 13 residues. The CDR3 spells CASSWTSGGEQYF. The DNA for the CDR3 is TGCGCCAGCAGCTGGACTAGCGGGGGGGAACAGTACTTC.

This chain uses TRBV5-1 with TRBJ2-1; weak D call: TRBD2 (6 bases). Germline CDR1 SGHRS, CDR2 YFSETQ. The CDR3 consists of 14 residues. V lost 7 bases and J 4 bases, leaving 15 bases between the germline ends. This chain's CDR3 is CASRESGLYNEQFF. The CDR3, as DNA: TGCGCCAGCCGAGAGTCGGGACTTTACAATGAGCAGTTCTTC.

The chain joins TRBV11-2 to TRBJ2-1; TRBD1 agrees at 10 bases. CDR3 size: 18 residues. CDR1 is SGHAT and CDR2 is FQNNGV in the germline V gene. The junction had 11 bases not matched to a gene; V was cut back by 0 bases and J by 6 bases. This CDR3 is CASSLERLRTGGVNEQFF. DNA of the CDR3: TGTGCCAGCAGCTTAGAAAGGTTGCGGACAGGGGGGGTCAATGAGCAGTTCTTC.

The chain couples TRBV30 to TRBJ1-2; a possible D gene is TRBD1 (5 bases). Germline V lookup: CDR1 GTSNPN, CDR2 SVGIG (reference sequence). V was shortened by 3 bases and J by 8 bases, with 16 bases between the two germline ends. The CDR3 spans 13 residues. CDR3: CAWRTAGTRGYTF. The CDR3 DNA reads TGTGCCTGGAGGACAGCCGGGACTCGGGGCTACACCTTC.

The chain employs TRBV5-1 and TRBJ2-7; D is possibly TRBD2 (6 bases). Trimming took off 3 bases at V and 5 bases at J, with 18 bases between the two ends. Germline CDR1 and CDR2: SGHRS and YFSETQ. The CDR3 is made up of 15 amino acids. This CDR3 reads CASSSQFGSGHEQYF. The CDR3 DNA follows: TGCGCCAGCAGCTCCCAATTCGGGAGCGGGCACGAGCAGTACTTC.

This clone appeared a single time. V is TRBV5-4 and J is TRBJ2-7, with TRBD1 as a possible D gene (6 bases). The CDR3 sequence is 13 residues long. V lost 0 bases and J lost 3, with 7 bases in between. Germline CDR1 and CDR2: SGHNT and YYREEE (reference sequence). As DNA, the CDR3 is TGTGCCAGCAGCTTGGAGACAGGCTACGAGCAGTACTTC. It is translated as CASSLETGYEQYF.

The chain joins TRBV9 to TRBJ2-1; 7 bases align to TRBD2. Trimming at V came to 4 bases and at J to 3 bases, leaving 7 bases not matched to a gene. CDR1 and CDR2 from the germline V gene are SGDLS and YYNGEE. The CDR3 has 15 residues. The DNA for the CDR3 is TGTGCCAGCAGCAGCTCTAGCGGTATCTACAATGAGCAGTTCTTC. Translating it yields CASSSSSGIYNEQFF.

This clone appeared a single time. J is TRBJ2-3 and V is TRBV28; 12 nucleotides align to TRBD2. The V gene end was trimmed by 5 bases and the J gene end by 0 bases; junction bases not matched to a gene: 9. There are 18 residues in the CDR3. Germline values: CDR1 MDHEN, CDR2 SYDVKM. This CDR3 is CASSPAGLAGTSTDTQYF. CDR3 in DNA: TGTGCCAGCAGTCCTGCCGGACTAGCGGGAACTAGCACAGATACGCAGTATTTT.

This clone was detected once. The V gene is TRBV7-8, the J gene TRBJ1-5, with D hard to call. The CDR3 consists of 15 residues. Germline loops: CDR1 SGHVS, CDR2 FQNEAQ. Trimming took off 2 bases at V and 2 bases at J, with 10 bases between the two ends. CDR3 residues: CASSLSSGRNQPQHF. DNA of the CDR3: TGTGCCAGCAGCTTAAGCTCAGGCCGCAATCAGCCCCAGCATTTT.

This clone was seen a few times. V and J are TRBV30 and TRBJ2-4; 9 positions match TRBD2. In germline, CDR1 is GTSNPN, CDR2 SVGIG (reference sequence). The CDR3 totals 13 residues. The J segment lost 9 bases and the V segment lost 2 bases, leaving 5 bases of the junction unmatched. The CDR3 loop is CAWSSAGGSIQYF. The CDR3 nucleotides are TGTGCCTGGAGTTCGGCGGGAGGGAGCATTCAGTACTTC.

The V and J genes are TRBV11-3 and TRBJ1-3, with 8 positions matching TRBD1. V was pared by 1 base and J by 4 bases, with 3 bases of the junction left unmatched. CDR3 length equals 15 residues. CDR1 and CDR2 from the germline V gene are SGHNT and YENEEA. As DNA, the CDR3 is TGTGCCAGCAGCTTAGGAGGGACAGGCGGAAACACCATATATTTT. This encodes CASSLGGTGGNTIYF.

V is TRBV5-8 and J is TRBJ1-3, with TRBD1 identical over 8 bases. This CDR3 is built from 16 residues. The V and J ends lost 1 base and 0 bases, in that order; junction bases with no gene match: 3. CDR1 SGHTS and CDR2 YDEGEE come from the germline V gene. The CDR3 sequence is CASSLRGQGSGNTIYF. DNA of the CDR3: TGTGCCAGCAGCTTGCGCGGACAGGGCTCTGGAAACACCATATATTTT.

V usage is TRBV6-1 and J usage is TRBJ1-2; D gene ambiguous. V was trimmed by 1 base and J by 6 bases, leaving 12 bases between them. CDR3 length equals 14 residues. CDR1 MNHNS and CDR2 SASEGT come from the germline V gene. The CDR3 loop reads CASSEGGLRNGYTF. The CDR3 bases are TGTGCCAGCAGTGAAGGAGGGCTCAGGAATGGCTACACCTTC.